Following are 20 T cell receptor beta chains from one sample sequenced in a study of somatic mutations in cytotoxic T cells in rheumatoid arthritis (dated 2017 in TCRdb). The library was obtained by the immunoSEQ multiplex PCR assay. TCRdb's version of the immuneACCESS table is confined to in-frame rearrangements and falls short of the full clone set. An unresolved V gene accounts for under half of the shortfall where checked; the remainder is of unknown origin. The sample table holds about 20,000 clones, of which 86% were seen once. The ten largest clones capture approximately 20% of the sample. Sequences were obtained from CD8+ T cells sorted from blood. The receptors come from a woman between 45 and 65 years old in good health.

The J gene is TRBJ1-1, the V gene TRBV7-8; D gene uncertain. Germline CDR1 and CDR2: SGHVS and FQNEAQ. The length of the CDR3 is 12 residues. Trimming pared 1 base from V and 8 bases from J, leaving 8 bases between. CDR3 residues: CASSLVPTEAFF. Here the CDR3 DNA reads TGTGCCAGCAGCTTAGTTCCGACAGAAGCTTTCTTT.

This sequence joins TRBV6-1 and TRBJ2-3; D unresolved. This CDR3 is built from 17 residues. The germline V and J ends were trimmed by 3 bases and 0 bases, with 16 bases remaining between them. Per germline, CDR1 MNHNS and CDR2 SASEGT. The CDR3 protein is CASSDLLVQSSTDTQYF. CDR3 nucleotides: TGTGCCAGCAGTGATTTGCTAGTACAGTCTAGCACAGATACGCAGTATTTT.

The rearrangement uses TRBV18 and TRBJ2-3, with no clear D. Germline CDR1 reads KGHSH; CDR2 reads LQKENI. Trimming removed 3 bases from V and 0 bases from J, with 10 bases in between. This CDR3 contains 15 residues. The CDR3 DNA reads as TGTGCCAGCTCACCCAACGTACAGAGCACAGATACGCAGTATTTT. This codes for CASSPNVQSTDTQYF.

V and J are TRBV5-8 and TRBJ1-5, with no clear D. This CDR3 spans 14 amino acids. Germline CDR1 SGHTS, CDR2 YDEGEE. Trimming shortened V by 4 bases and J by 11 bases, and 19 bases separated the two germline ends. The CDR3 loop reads CASSAHPSVAAQHF. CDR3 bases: TGTGCCAGCAGCGCCCATCCTTCTGTAGCGGCCCAGCATTTT.

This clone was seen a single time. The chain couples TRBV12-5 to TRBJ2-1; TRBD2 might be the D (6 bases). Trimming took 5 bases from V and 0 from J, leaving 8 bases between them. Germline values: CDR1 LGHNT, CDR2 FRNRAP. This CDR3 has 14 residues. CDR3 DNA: TGTGCTAGTGGTCTAGCGAGCTCCTACAATGAGCAGTTCTTC. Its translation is CASGLASSYNEQFF.

CDR3 region: CASRLTGSYEQYF. The CDR3 bases are TGTGCCAGCAGACTGACAGGGTCCTACGAGCAGTACTTC. The chain links TRBV6-5 to TRBJ2-7; 7 bases match TRBD1. Germline V gene lookup returns CDR1 MNHEY and CDR2 SVGAGI. The CDR3 loop spans 13 amino acids. V lost 6 bases and J lost 1; bases outside the gene matches: 3.

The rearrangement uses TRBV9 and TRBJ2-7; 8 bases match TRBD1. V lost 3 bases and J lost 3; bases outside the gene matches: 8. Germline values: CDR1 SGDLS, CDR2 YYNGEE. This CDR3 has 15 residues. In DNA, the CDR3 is TGTGCCAGCAGCGGAGGGGACAGGAGTCTCTACGAGCAGTACTTC. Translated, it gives CASSGGDRSLYEQYF.

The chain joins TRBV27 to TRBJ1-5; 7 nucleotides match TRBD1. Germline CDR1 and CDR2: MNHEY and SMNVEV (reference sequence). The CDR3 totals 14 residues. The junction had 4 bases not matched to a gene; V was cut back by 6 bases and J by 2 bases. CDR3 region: CASRVQGGNQPQHF. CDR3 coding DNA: TGTGCCAGCAGGGTTCAGGGGGGCAATCAGCCCCAGCATTTT.

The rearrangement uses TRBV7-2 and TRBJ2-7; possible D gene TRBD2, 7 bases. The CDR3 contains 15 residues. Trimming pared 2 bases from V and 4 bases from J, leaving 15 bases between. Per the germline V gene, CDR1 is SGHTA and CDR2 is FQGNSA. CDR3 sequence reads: CASSLRGGRVYEQYV. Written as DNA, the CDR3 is TGTGCCAGCAGCTTAAGGGGGGGGAGGGTTTACGAGCAGTACGTC.

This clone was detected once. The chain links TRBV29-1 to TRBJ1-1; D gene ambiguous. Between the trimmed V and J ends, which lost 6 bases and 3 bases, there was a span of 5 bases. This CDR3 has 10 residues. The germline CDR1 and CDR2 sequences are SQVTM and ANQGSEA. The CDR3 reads CSVLDTEAFF. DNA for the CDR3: TGCAGCGTGTTAGACACTGAAGCTTTCTTT.

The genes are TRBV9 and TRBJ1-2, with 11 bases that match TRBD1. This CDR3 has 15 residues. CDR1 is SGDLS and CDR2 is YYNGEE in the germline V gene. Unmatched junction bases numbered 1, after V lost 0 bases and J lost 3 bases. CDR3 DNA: TGTGCCAGCAGCGTAGGGACAGGGGGCCACTATGGCTACACCTTC. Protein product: CASSVGTGGHYGYTF.

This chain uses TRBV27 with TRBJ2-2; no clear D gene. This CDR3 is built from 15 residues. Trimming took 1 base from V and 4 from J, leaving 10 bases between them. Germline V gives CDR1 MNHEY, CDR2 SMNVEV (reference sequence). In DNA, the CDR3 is TGTGCCAGCAGTTTATATTTGGGATTCACCGGGGAGCTGTTTTTT. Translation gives CASSLYLGFTGELFF.

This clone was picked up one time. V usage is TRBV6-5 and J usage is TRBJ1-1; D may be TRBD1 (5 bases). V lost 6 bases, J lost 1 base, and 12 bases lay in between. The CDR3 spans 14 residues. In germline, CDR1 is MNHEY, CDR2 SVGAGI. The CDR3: CASSLQAKNTEAFF. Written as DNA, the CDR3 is TGTGCCAGCAGCCTACAGGCTAAGAACACTGAAGCTTTCTTT.

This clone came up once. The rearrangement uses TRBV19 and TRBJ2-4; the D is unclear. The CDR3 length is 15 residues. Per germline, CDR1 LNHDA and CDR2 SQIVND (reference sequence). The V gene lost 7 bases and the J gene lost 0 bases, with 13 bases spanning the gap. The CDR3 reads CASTVGALAKNIQYF. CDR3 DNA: TGTGCCAGTACTGTTGGAGCTTTAGCCAAAAACATTCAGTACTTC.

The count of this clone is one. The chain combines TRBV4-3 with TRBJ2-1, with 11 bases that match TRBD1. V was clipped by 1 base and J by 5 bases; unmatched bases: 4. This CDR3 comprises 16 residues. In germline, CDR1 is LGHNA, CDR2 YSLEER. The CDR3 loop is CASSQGPGQGDNEQFF. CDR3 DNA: TGCGCCAGCAGCCAAGGACCGGGACAGGGGGACAATGAGCAGTTCTTC.

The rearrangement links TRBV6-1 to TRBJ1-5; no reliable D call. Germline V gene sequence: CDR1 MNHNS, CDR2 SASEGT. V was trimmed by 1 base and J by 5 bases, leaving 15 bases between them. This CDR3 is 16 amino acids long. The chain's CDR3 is CASSEVRRVIYQPQHF. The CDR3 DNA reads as TGTGCCAGCAGTGAAGTGAGACGTGTGATATATCAGCCCCAGCATTTT.

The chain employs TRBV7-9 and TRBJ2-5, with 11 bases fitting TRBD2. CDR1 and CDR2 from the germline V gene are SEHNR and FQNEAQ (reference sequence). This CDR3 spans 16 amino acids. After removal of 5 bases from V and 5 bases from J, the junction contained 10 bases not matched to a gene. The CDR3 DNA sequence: TGTGCCAGCAGCCCGCCTAGCGGGGGGTCCCAGGAGACCCAGTACTTC. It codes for CASSPPSGGSQETQYF.

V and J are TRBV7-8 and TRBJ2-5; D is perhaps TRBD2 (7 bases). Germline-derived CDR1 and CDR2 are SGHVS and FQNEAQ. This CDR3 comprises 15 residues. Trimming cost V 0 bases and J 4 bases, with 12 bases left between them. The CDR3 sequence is CASSLALRGGETQYF. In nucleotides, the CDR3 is TGTGCCAGCAGCTTAGCGCTAAGGGGGGGAGAGACCCAGTACTTC.

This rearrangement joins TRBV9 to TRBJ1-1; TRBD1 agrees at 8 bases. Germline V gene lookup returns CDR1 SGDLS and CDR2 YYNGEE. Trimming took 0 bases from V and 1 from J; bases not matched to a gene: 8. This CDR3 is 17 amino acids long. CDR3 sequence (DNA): TGTGCCAGCAGCGTAGCTACGACAGGGGAACCGAACACTGAAGCTTTCTTT. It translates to CASSVATTGEPNTEAFF. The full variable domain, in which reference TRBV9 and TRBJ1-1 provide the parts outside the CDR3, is DSGVTQTPKHLITATGQRVTLRCSPRSGDLSVYWYQQSLDQGLQFLIQYYNGEERAKGNILERFSAQQFPDLHSELNLSSLELGDSALYFCASSVATTGEPNTEAFFGQGTRLTVV.

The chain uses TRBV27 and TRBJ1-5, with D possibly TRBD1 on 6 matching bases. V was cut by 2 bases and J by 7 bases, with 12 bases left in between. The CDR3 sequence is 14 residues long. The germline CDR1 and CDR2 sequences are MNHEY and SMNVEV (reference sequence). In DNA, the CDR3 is TGTGCCAGCAGTTTAAGAGGGGGGGGCCAGCCCCAGCATTTT. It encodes CASSLRGGGQPQHF.